This T cell receptor (beta chain) was captured in a study of cytomegalovirus exposure and HLA in healthy donors. Using immunoSEQ multiplex PCR, the repertoire was profiled, and TCRdb retains in-frame clones only, with some absent. This table has 55,000 to 70,000 clones, roughly 94% appearing once. J lost 1 base, V lost 3 bases, and 5 bases had no gene match. Germline V gene sequence: CDR1 KGHSH, CDR2 LQKENI. The CDR3 is 15 amino acids. Comment on this clone: Its antigen is not known.

Broader study findings: Reported results showed that the classifier diagnosed cytomegalovirus status with high specificity and sensitivity. The finding came from a later analysis; first-cohort TCR clusters tended to co-occur in the 110 or so validation repertoires. The study listed 150 to 200 cytomegalovirus-associated TCR beta chains.

The donors were members of the validation cohort comprising 120 subjects, separate from the roughly 690-subject first cohort. This chain connects TRBV18 to TRBJ2-5; 7 bases fit TRBD1. This receptor was taken from a man aged 18 to 29 in good health and CMV-seronegative. Material for sequencing was PBMCs. The CDR3 DNA reads TGTGCCAGCTCACCTCGACAGGGAACCCAAGAGACCCAGTACTTC. Translation: CASSPRQGTQETQYF.